Below are 10 T cell receptor beta chains sequenced from a single sample in a study of blood T cell repertoires in COVID-19. The data were produced by immunoSEQ multiplex PCR, yet TCRdb's version contains in-frame clones alone and is incomplete. Of 230,000 or so clones listed, 84% were seen once; the top ten hold just under 20%. What was sequenced was peripheral blood. The receptors were gathered from a man aged 25 to 40 with active or convalescent COVID-19.

This clone was found a few times. The chain carries TRBV30 and TRBJ1-1; TRBD1 agrees at 7 bases. The V gene end was trimmed by 5 bases and the J gene end by 4 bases; junction bases not matched to a gene: 10. Germline-derived CDR1 and CDR2 are GTSNPN and SVGIG (reference sequence). This CDR3 has 14 residues. DNA for the CDR3: TGTGCCTGGCGCCGGGGACAGCGACGCACTGAAGCTTTCTTT. Amino acid sequence: CAWRRGQRRTEAFF.

The CDR3 here is CASSFTGGGYEAFF. The CDR3 DNA reads TGTGCCAGCAGCTTCACAGGGGGCGGCTATGAAGCTTTCTTT. J is TRBJ1-1 and V is TRBV11-2; 9 positions match TRBD1. The CDR3 loop spans 14 amino acids. CDR1 and CDR2 (germline): SGHAT, FQNNGV. The ends lost 3 bases at V and 7 bases at J; junction bases unmatched: 6.

This clone was counted a single time. This sequence joins TRBV5-4 and TRBJ2-5; 8 bases align to TRBD2. CDR1 and CDR2 (germline): SGHNT, YYREEE (reference sequence). The CDR3 runs to 16 residues. The V and J ends lost 2 bases and 5 bases, in that order; junction bases with no gene match: 11. The CDR3 DNA sequence: TGTGCCAGCAGCTTCCCCGGGACTAGGTTTTGGGAGACCCAGTACTTC. Its protein is CASSFPGTRFWETQYF.

The CDR3 DNA sequence: TGTGCCAGCAAGCCGGGTTGGGTGGAGACCCAGTACTTC. Amino acid sequence: CASKPGWVETQYF. The chain carries TRBV28 and TRBJ2-5; D is ambiguous. Trimming left V 7 bases short and J 5 bases short, with 14 bases between. The CDR3 extends over 13 amino acids. CDR1 is MDHEN, CDR2 SYDVKM, per germline.

This clone was counted a few times. The chain uses TRBV7-9 and TRBJ1-2; D ambiguous. Germline V gene data show CDR1 as SEHNR and CDR2 as FQNEAQ (reference sequence). This CDR3 spans 13 amino acids. Deletions cut 5 bases from V and 4 bases from J, with 11 bases between. CDR3 sequence (DNA): TGTGCCAGCAGCAGCAGGAGGTCCTATGGCTACACCTTC. Protein: CASSSRRSYGYTF.

V and J are TRBV7-2 and TRBJ2-4; the D gene is possibly TRBD1 (6 bases). V shed 4 bases and J shed 1 base, with 17 bases lying between them. Germline CDR1 reads SGHTA; CDR2 reads FQGNSA. This CDR3 comprises 17 residues. CDR3 in DNA: TGTGCCAGCAGCTCCTTCGGGACACAAGAGGCCAAAAACATTCAGTACTTC. This codes for CASSSFGTQEAKNIQYF.

The rearrangement links TRBV15 to TRBJ2-7; D is perhaps TRBD2 (5 bases). The CDR3 extends over 14 amino acids. Between the trimmed V and J ends, which lost 0 bases and 12 bases, there was a span of 18 bases. Per germline, CDR1 LNHNV and CDR2 YYDKDF (reference sequence). CDR3: CATSRDPTLSELYF. CDR3 sequence (DNA): TGTGCCACCAGCAGAGACCCGACGCTTAGCGAGTTGTACTTC.

The chain recombines TRBV7-9 with TRBJ2-7; D unresolved. The CDR3 totals 12 residues. Germline V lookup: CDR1 SEHNR, CDR2 FQNEAQ (reference sequence). Trimming shortened V by 5 bases and J by 4 bases, and 9 bases separated the two germline ends. The CDR3 loop is CASSTATYEQYF. In DNA, the CDR3 is TGTGCCAGCAGCACAGCCACATACGAGCAGTACTTC.

The chain combines TRBV13 with TRBJ2-6; no clear D. This CDR3 is built from 16 residues. Trimming cost V 4 bases and J 4 bases, with 14 bases left between them. Germline CDR1 PRHDT, CDR2 FYEKMQ (reference sequence). This CDR3 reads CASSSASGTGANVLTF. CDR3 DNA: TGTGCCAGCAGCTCCGCCTCGGGTACCGGGGCCAACGTCCTGACTTTC.

The genes are TRBV7-9 and TRBJ1-4; D is possibly TRBD1 (5 bases). V was pared by 5 bases and J by 2 bases, with 12 bases between. This CDR3 comprises 15 residues. Germline CDR1 SEHNR, CDR2 FQNEAQ (reference sequence). DNA for the CDR3: TGTGCCAGCAGCCCCCTACGGGGGACTAATGAAAAACTGTTTTTT. Its protein product is CASSPLRGTNEKLFF.